These 10 T cell receptor beta chains were all obtained from the same sample, sequenced in a study of blood T cell repertoires in COVID-19. Libraries were prepared by immunoSEQ multiplex PCR; TCRdb keeps only in-frame clonotypes and omits some of them. The sample includes more than 95,000 clones, 84% of them seen just once. The sequencing sample was made of peripheral blood. These receptors were taken from a man aged 60 to 69 with acute or convalescent COVID-19.

This clone has just a few counts. The rearrangement links TRBV5-1 to TRBJ1-3; D might be TRBD1 (5 bases). The germline CDR1 and CDR2 sequences are SGHRS and YFSETQ. The V and J ends lost 1 base and 0 bases respectively, with 11 bases between them. CDR3 length equals 16 residues. The DNA of the CDR3 is TGCGCCAGCAGCTTGTCGGGGGGAGCCTCTGGAAACACCATATATTTT. It encodes CASSLSGGASGNTIYF.

The chain combines TRBV5-1 with TRBJ2-3; no firm D call. CDR3 length: 15 amino acids. Germline V lookup: CDR1 SGHRS, CDR2 YFSETQ. Between the trimmed V and J ends, which lost 0 bases and 0 bases, there was a span of 8 bases. This CDR3 is CASSLESFSTDTQYF. CDR3 in DNA: TGCGCCAGCAGCTTGGAATCGTTTAGCACAGATACGCAGTATTTT.

This chain connects TRBV27 to TRBJ2-2; 13 nucleotides match TRBD2. The CDR3 consists of 16 residues. V dropped 5 bases and J dropped 7; count of bases not matched to a gene: 7. Germline CDR1 MNHEY, CDR2 SMNVEV (reference sequence). CDR3 loop: CASSQTSGRFGGELFF. The CDR3 nucleotides are TGTGCCAGCAGTCAGACTAGCGGGAGGTTTGGCGGGGAGCTGTTTTTT.

The V and J genes are TRBV7-2 and TRBJ2-2, with 12 bases that match TRBD1. The CDR3 is 17 amino acids. J was trimmed by 7 bases and V by 2 bases; bases with no gene match: 8. Germline V gene lookup returns CDR1 SGHTA and CDR2 FQGNSA. The CDR3 spells CASSLLMGQGAGGELFF. The DNA for the CDR3 is TGTGCCAGCAGCTTATTAATGGGACAGGGGGCCGGCGGGGAGCTGTTTTTT.

This clone was seen once. The chain uses TRBV9 and TRBJ2-7; 7 bases map to TRBD1. CDR3 size: 14 residues. Germline-derived CDR1 and CDR2 are SGDLS and YYNGEE. With 4 bases clipped from V and 3 bases from J, the junction kept 7 bases outside the gene matches. CDR3 in DNA: TGTGCCAGCAGCCCCGGGACAGCCAACTACGAGCAGTACGTC. Amino acid sequence: CASSPGTANYEQYV.

V gene TRBV3-1 (or the pseudogene TRBV3-2) combines with J gene TRBJ1-5; D may be TRBD1 (5 bases). V lost 1 base and J 10 bases, leaving 5 bases between the germline ends. CDR1 LGHDT and CDR2 YNNKEL come from the germline V gene (reference sequence). This CDR3 comprises 11 residues. CDR3 nucleotide sequence: TGTGCCAGCAGCCAAGGGGGCCCCCAGCATTTT. Translated: CASSQGGPQHF.

This sequence joins TRBV2 and TRBJ1-6; possibly TRBD1 for D (6 bases). V was cut by 6 bases and J by 7 bases, with 16 bases left in between. The CDR3 has 15 residues. Germline V gene sequence: CDR1 SNHLY, CDR2 FYNNEI. CDR3 protein: CASSAIKGENSPLHF. In DNA, the CDR3 is TGTGCCAGCAGCGCTATAAAGGGGGAAAATTCACCCCTCCACTTT. Drawing the rest from reference TRBV2 and TRBJ1-6, the complete variable domain is EPEVTQTPSHQVTQMGQEVILRCVPISNHLYFYWYRQILGQKVEFLVSFYNNEISEKSEIFDDQFSVERPDGSNFTLKIRSTKLEDSAMYFCASSAIKGENSPLHFGNGTRLTVT.

Only one count was recorded for this clone. The CDR3 protein is CASRRRDLNEQFF. The CDR3 DNA follows: TGCGCCAGCAGACGGCGGGACCTAAATGAGCAGTTCTTC. The chain joins TRBV10-2 to TRBJ2-1; tentative D call: TRBD2 (6 bases). V was pared by 6 bases and J by 7 bases, with 13 bases between. This CDR3 spans 13 amino acids. CDR1 and CDR2 from the germline V gene are WSHSY and SAAADI.

The genes are TRBV5-4 and TRBJ2-6, with unresolved D. The V end was cut by 4 bases, the J end by 0 bases, with 11 bases between. The germline CDR1 and CDR2 sequences are SGHNT and YYREEE (reference sequence). The length of the CDR3 is 16 residues. CDR3 sequence reads: CASSLGRGSGANVLTF. The DNA of the CDR3 is TGTGCCAGCAGCCTCGGTCGCGGCTCTGGGGCCAACGTCCTGACTTTC.

The chain employs TRBV5-1 and TRBJ2-1, with 16 bases lining up with TRBD2. Germline V gene sequence: CDR1 SGHRS, CDR2 YFSETQ. The CDR3 is made up of 16 amino acids. V was pared by 4 bases and J by 10 bases, with 8 bases of the junction left unmatched. The CDR3: CASSRGLAGGRGEQFF. CDR3 in DNA: TGCGCCAGCAGCCGGGGACTAGCGGGAGGGAGGGGGGAGCAGTTCTTC. The entire variable domain, with the rest obtained from reference TRBV5-1 and TRBJ2-1, is as follows: KAGVTQTPRYLIKTRGQQVTLSCSPISGHRSVSWYQQTPGQGLQFLFEYFSETQRNKGNFPGRFSGRQFSNSRSEMNVSTLELGDSALYLCASSRGLAGGRGEQFFGPGTRLTVL.